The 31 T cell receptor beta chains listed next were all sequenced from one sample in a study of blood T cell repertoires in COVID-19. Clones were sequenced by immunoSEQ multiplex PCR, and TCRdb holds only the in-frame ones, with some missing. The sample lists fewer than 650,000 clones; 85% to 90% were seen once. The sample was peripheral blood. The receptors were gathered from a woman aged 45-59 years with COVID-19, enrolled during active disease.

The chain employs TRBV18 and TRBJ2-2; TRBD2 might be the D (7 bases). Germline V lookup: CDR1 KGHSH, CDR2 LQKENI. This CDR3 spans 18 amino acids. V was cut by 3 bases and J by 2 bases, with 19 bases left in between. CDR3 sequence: CASSPRRAGGGNTGELFF. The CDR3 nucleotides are TGTGCCAGCTCACCCCGCCGGGCGGGCGGGGGCAACACCGGGGAGCTGTTTTTT.

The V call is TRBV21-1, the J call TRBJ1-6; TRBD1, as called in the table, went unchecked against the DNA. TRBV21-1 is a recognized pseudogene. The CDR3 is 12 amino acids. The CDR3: CASTSRNSPLHF. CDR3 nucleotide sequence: TGTGCCAGCACTTCCAGAAATTCACCCCTCCACTTT.

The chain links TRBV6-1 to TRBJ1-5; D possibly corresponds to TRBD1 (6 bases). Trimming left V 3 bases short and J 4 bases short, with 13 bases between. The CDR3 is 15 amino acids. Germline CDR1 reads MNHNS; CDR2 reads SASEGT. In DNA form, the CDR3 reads TGTGCCAGCAGTGAGAGCCGACAGGAGAATCAGCCCCAGCATTTT. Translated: CASSESRQENQPQHF.

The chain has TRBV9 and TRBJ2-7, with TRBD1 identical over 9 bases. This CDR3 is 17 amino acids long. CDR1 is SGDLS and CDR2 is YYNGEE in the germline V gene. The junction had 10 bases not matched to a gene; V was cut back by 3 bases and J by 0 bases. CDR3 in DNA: TGTGCCAGCAGCGCCTCGAGGGGACAGGGCAGCTCCTACGAGCAGTACTTC. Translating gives CASSASRGQGSSYEQYF.

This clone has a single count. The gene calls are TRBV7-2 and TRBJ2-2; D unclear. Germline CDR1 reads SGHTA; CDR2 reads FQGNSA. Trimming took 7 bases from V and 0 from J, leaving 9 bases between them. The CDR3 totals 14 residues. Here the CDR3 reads CASTPSTNTGELFF. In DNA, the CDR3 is TGTGCCAGCACCCCCTCTACGAACACCGGGGAGCTGTTTTTT.

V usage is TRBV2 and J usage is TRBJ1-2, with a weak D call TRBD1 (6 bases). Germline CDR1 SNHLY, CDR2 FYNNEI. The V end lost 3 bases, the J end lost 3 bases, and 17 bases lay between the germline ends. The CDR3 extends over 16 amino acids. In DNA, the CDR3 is TGTGCCAGCAGTGAGCTGGGGACACCTTCAGACTATGGCTACACCTTC. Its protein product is CASSELGTPSDYGYTF.

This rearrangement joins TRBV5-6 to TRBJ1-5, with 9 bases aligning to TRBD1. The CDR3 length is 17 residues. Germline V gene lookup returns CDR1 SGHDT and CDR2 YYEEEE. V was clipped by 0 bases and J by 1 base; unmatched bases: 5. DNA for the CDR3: TGTGCCAGCAGCTTGGGTACAGGGGGCTGGAGCAATCAGCCCCAGCATTTT. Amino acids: CASSLGTGGWSNQPQHF.

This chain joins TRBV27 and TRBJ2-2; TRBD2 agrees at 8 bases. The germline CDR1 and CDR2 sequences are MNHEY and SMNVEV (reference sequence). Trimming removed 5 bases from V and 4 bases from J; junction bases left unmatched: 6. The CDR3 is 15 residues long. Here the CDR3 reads CASSDGGAGTGELFF. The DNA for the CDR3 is TGTGCCAGCAGTGACGGGGGGGCGGGCACCGGGGAGCTGTTTTTT.

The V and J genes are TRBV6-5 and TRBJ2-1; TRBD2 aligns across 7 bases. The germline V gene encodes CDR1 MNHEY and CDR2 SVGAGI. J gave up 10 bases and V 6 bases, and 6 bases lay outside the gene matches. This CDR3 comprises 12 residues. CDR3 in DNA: TGTGCCAGCAGCGGAACGGGAGGCGAGCAGTTCTTC. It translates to CASSGTGGEQFF.

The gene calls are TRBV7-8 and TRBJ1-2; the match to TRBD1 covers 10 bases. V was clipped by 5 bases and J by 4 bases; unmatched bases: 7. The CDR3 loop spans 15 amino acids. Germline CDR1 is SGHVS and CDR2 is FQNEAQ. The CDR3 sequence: CASSTRQGAGYGYTF. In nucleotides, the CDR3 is TGTGCCAGCAGCACCCGACAGGGGGCGGGCTATGGCTACACCTTC.

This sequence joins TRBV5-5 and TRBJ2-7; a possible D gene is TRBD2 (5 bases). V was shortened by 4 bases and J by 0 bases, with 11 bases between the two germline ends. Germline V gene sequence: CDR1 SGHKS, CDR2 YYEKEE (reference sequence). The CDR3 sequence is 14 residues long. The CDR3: CASSPGSYSYEQYF. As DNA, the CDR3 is TGTGCCAGCAGCCCGGGAAGTTACTCCTACGAGCAGTACTTC. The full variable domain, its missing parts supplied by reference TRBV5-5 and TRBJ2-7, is DAGVTQSPTHLIKTRGQQVTLRCSPISGHKSVSWYQQVLGQGPQFIFQYYEKEERGRGNFPDRFSARQFPNYSSELNVNALLLGDSALYLCASSPGSYSYEQYFGPGTRLTVT.

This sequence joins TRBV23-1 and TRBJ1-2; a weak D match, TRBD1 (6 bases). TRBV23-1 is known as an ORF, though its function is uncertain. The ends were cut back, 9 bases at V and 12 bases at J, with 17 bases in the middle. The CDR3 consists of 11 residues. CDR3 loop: CASESEGVHTF. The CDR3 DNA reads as TGCGCCAGTGAGTCTGAGGGGGTCCACACCTTC.

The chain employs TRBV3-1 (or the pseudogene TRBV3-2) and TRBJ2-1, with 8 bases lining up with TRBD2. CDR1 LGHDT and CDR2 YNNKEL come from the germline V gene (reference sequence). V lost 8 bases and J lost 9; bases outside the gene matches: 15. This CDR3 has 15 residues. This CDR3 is CASAAQGDGGAEQFF. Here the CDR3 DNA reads TGTGCCAGCGCGGCGCAAGGAGACGGGGGGGCTGAGCAGTTCTTC.

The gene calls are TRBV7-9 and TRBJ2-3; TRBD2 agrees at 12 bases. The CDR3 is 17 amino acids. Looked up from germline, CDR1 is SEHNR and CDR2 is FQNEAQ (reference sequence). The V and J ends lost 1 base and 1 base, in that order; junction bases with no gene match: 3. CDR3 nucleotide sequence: TGTGCCAGCAGCTTAGGTTCTAGCGGGGGGGGCACAGATACGCAGTATTTT. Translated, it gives CASSLGSSGGGTDTQYF.

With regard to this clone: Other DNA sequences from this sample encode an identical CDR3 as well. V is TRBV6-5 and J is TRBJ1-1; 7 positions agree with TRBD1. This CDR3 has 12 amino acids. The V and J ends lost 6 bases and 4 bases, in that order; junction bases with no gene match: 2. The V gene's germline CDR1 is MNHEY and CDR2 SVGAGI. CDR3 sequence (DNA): TGTGCCAGCAGGCCAGGGGGCACTGAAGCTTTCTTT. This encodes CASRPGGTEAFF.

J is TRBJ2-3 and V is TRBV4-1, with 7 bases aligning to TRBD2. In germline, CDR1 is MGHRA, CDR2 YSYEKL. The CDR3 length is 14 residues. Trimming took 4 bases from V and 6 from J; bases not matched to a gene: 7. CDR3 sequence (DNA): TGCGCCAGCAGCCGAGCGGGGAGGAAGGATACGCAGTATTTT. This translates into CASSRAGRKDTQYF.

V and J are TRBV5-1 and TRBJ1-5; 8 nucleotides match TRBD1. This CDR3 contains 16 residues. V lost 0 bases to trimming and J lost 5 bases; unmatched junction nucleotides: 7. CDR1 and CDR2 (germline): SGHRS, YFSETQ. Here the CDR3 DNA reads TGCGCCAGCAGCTTGGGCCCCCAGGGGGCGGATCAGCCCCAGCATTTT. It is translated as CASSLGPQGADQPQHF. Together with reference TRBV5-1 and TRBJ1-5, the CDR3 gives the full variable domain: KAGVTQTPRYLIKTRGQQVTLSCSPISGHRSVSWYQQTPGQGLQFLFEYFSETQRNKGNFPGRFSGRQFSNSRSEMNVSTLELGDSALYLCASSLGPQGADQPQHFGDGTRLSIL.

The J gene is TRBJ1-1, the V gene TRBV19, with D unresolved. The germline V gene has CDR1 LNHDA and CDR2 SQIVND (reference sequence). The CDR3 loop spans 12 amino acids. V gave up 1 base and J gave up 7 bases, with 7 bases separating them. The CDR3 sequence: CASSIVENEAFF. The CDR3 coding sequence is TGTGCCAGTAGTATAGTAGAGAATGAAGCTTTCTTT.

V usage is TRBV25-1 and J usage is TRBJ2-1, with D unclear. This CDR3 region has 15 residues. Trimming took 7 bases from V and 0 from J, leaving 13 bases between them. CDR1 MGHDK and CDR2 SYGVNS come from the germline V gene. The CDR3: CASTDGRSSYNEQFF. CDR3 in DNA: TGTGCCAGCACTGACGGCCGGAGCTCCTACAATGAGCAGTTCTTC. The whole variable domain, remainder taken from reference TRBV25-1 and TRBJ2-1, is EADIYQTPRYLVIGTGKKITLECSQTMGHDKMYWYQQDPGMELHLIHYSYGVNSTEKGDLSSESTVSRIRTEHFPLTLESARPSHTSQYLCASTDGRSSYNEQFFGPGTRLTVL.

CDR3 residues: CASSLNGAGDNEKLFF. In DNA, the CDR3 is TGTGCCAGCAGCTTAAACGGGGCAGGGGATAATGAAAAACTGTTTTTT. The chain combines TRBV7-2 with TRBJ1-4; possibly TRBD1 for D (6 bases). V was cut by 2 bases and J by 4 bases, with 14 bases left in between. Germline loops: CDR1 SGHTA, CDR2 FQGNSA. The CDR3 covers 16 residues.

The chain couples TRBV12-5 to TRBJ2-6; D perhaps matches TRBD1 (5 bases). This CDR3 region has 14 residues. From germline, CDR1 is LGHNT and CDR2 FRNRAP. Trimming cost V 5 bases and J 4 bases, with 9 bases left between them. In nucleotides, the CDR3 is TGTGCTAGTGGTCAGGGTTCCGGGGCCAACGTCCTGACTTTC. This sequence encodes CASGQGSGANVLTF.

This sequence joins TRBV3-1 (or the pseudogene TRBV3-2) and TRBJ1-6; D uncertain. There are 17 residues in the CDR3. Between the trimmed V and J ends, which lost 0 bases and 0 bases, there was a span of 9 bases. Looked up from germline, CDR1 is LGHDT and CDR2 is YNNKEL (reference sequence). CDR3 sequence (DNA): TGTGCCAGCAGCCAAGAACCGGTGAGCTCCTATAATTCACCCCTCCACTTT. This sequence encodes CASSQEPVSSYNSPLHF.

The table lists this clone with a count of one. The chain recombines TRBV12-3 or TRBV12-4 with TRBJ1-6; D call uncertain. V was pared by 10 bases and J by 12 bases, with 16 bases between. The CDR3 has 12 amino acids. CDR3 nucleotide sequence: TGTGCCACCGAGGGCCCGGGCGGACCCCTCCACTTT. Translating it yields CATEGPGGPLHF.

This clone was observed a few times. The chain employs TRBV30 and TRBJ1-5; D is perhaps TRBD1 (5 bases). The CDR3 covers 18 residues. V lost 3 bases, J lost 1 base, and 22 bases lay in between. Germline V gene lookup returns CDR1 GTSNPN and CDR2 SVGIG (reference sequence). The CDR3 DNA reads TGTGCCTGGAGCGCCGGCCGGCTCGGGGAGGGGAGCAATCAGCCCCAGCATTTT. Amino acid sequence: CAWSAGRLGEGSNQPQHF.

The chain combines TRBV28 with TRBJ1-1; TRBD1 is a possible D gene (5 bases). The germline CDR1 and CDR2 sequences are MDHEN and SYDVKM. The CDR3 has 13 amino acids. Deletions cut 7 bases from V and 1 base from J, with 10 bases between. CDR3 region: CASMGRRNTEAFF. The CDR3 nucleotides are TGTGCCAGCATGGGGCGGAGGAACACTGAAGCTTTCTTT.

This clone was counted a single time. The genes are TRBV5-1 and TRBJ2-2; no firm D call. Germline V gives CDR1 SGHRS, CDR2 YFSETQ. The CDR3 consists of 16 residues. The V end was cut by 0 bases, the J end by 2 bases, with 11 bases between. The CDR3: CASSLEAGLNTGELFF. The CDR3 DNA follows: TGCGCCAGCAGCTTGGAGGCAGGATTAAACACCGGGGAGCTGTTTTTT.

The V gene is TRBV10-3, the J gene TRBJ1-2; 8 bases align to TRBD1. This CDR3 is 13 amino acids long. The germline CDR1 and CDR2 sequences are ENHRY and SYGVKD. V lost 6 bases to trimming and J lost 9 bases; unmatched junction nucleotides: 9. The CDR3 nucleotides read TGTGCCATCAGCCCGGGACAGGCCCATAGCTACACCTTC. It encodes CAISPGQAHSYTF.

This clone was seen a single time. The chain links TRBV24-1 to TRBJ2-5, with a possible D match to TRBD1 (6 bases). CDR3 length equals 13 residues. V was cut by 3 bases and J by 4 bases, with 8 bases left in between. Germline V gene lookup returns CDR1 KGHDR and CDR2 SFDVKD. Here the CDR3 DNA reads TGTGCCACCAGTGATGCACAGGGAGAGACCCAGTACTTC. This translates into CATSDAQGETQYF.

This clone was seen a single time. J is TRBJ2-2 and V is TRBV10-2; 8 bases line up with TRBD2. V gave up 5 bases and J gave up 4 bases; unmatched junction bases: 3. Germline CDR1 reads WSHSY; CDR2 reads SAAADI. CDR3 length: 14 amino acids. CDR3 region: CASSIAGPTGELFF. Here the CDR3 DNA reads TGCGCCAGCAGTATAGCGGGACCCACCGGGGAGCTGTTTTTT.

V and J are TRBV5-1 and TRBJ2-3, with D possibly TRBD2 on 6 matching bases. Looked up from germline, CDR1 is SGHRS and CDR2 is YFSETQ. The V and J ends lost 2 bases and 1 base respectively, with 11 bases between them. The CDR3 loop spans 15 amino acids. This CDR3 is CASSFTGLGTDTQYF. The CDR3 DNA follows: TGCGCCAGCAGCTTCACGGGACTGGGCACAGATACGCAGTATTTT.

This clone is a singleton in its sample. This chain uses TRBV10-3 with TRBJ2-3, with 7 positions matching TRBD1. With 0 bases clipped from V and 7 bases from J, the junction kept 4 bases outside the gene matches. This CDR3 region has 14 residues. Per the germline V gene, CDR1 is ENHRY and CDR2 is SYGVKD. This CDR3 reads CAISESTGINTQYF. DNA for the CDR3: TGTGCCATCAGTGAGTCGACAGGGATAAATACGCAGTATTTT.